This T cell receptor beta chain was profiled in a study of cytomegalovirus exposure and HLA in healthy donors. General study points: Another analysis was done later, and it associated approximately 17,000 TCR beta sequences with HLA alleles at 0.05 false discovery rate.

PCR involved 60 Vbeta and 13 Jbeta primers. TCRdb's table, derived via immunoSEQ multiplex PCR, lists solely in-frame clones and lacks some. The sample records 100,000 to 150,000 clones, under 80% being singletons. The CDR3 is 16 residues long. Germline-derived CDR1 and CDR2 are KGHSH and LQKENI. V lost 3 bases, J lost 6 bases, and 10 bases stayed unmatched. This clone was seen a single time. What it recognizes is unknown. The sequence derives from a man between 35 and 55 years old in good health and CMV-seropositive. The specimen was PBMCs. The rearrangement uses TRBV18 and TRBJ2-1; 8 bases are a match to TRBD2. The CDR3 sequence: CASSPRAGGAVNEQFF. CDR3 in DNA: TGTGCCAGCTCACCGCGGGCCGGGGGGGCGGTCAATGAGCAGTTCTTC. Looking up the rest from reference TRBV18 and TRBJ2-1 gives the full variable domain: NAGVMQNPRHLVRRRGQEARLRCSPMKGHSHVYWYRQLPEEGLKFMVYLQKENIIDESGMPKERFSAEFPKEGPSILRIQQVVRGDSAAYFCASSPRAGGAVNEQFFGPGTRLTVL.